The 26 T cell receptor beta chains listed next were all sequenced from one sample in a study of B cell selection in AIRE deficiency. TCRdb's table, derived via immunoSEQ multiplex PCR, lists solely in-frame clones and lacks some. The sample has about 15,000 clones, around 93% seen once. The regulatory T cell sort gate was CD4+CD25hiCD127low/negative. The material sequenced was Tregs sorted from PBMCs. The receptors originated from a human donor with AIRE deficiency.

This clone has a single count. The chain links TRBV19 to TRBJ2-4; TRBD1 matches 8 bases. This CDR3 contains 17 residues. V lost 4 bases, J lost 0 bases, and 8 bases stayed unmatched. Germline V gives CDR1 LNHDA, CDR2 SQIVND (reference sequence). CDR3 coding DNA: TGTGCCAGTAGTAAGGTCCTACAGGGGGGAGCCAAAAACATTCAGTACTTC. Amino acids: CASSKVLQGGAKNIQYF. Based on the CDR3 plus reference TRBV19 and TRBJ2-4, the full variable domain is DGGITQSPKYLFRKEGQNVTLSCEQNLNHDAMYWYRQDPGQGLRLIYYSQIVNDFQKGDIAEGYSVSREKKESFPLTVTSAQKNPTAFYLCASSKVLQGGAKNIQYFGAGTRLSVL.

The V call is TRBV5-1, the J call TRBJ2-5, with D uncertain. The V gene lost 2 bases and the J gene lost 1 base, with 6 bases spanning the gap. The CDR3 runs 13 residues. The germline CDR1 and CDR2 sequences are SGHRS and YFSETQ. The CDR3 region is CASSFSLQETQYF. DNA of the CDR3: TGCGCCAGCAGCTTCTCACTCCAAGAGACCCAGTACTTC.

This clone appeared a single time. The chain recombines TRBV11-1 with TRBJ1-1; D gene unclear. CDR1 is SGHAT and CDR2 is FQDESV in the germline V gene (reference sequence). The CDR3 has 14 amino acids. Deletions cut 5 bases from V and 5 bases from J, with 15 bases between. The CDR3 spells CASSMDRKYTEAFF. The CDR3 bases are TGTGCCAGCAGCATGGACCGCAAGTATACTGAAGCTTTCTTT.

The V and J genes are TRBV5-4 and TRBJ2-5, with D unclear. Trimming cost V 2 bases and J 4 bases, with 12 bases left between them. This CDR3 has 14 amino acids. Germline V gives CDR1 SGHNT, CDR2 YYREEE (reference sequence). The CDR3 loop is CASSLFLVGETQYF. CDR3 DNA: TGTGCCAGCAGCTTATTCCTGGTTGGAGAGACCCAGTACTTC.

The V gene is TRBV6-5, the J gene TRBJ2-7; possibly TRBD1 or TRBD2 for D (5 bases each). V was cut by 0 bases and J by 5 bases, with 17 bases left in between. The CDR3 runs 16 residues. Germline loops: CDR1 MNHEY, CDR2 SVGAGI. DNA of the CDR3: TGTGCCAGCAGTTACTCGAAACGGGACGCCCGCCACGAGCAGTACTTC. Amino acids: CASSYSKRDARHEQYF.

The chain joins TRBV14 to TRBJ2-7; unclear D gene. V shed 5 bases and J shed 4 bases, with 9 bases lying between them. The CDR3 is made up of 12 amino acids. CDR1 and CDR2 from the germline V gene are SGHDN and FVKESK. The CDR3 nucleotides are TGTGCCAGCAGCTCCAGCCGGTACGAGCAGTACTTC. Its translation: CASSSSRYEQYF.

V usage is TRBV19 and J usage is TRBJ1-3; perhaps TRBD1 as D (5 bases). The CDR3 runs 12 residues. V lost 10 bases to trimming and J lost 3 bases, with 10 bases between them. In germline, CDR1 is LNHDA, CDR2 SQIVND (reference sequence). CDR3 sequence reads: CATRGVGNTIYF. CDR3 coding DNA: TGTGCCACCCGAGGGGTTGGAAACACCATATATTTT.

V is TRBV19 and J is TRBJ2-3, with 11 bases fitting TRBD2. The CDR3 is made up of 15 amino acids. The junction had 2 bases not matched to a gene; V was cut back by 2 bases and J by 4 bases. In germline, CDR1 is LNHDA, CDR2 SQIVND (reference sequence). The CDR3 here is CASSILAGGPDTQYF. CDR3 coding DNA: TGTGCCAGTAGTATACTAGCGGGAGGCCCAGATACGCAGTATTTT.

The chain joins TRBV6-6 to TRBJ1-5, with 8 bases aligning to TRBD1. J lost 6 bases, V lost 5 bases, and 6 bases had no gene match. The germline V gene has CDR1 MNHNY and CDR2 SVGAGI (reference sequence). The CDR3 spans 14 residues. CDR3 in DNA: TGTGCCAGCAGTAACACAGGGGGTGTTCAGCCCCAGCATTTT. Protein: CASSNTGGVQPQHF.

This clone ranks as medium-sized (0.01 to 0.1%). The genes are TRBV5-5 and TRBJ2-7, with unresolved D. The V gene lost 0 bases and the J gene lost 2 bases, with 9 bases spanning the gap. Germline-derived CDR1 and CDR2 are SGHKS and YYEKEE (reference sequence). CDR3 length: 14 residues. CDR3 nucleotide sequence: TGTGCCAGCAGCTTGGACGACAAAACCTACGAGCAGTACTTC. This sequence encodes CASSLDDKTYEQYF.

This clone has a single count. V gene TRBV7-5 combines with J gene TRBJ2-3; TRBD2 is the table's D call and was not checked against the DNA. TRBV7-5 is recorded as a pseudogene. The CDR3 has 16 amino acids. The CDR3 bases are TGTGTCAGAAGCCAAAGCGGGCGGGAGCCCCCAGATACGCAGTATTTT. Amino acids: CVRSQSGREPPDTQYF.

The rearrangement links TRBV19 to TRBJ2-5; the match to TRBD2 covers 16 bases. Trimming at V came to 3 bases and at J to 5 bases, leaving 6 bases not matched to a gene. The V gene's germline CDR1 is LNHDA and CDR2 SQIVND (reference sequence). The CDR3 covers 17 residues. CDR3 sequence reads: CASSMGLAGGPGETQYF. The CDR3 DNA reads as TGTGCCAGTAGTATGGGACTAGCGGGAGGGCCGGGGGAGACCCAGTACTTC.

The CDR3 DNA follows: TGTGCCAGCAGCTCTCAAAACTATCCAGGAGATGAGAATGAGCAGTTCTTC. Its protein is CASSSQNYPGDENEQFF. The V gene is TRBV11-3, the J gene TRBJ2-1; unclear D gene. Looked up from germline, CDR1 is SGHNT and CDR2 is YENEEA. V gave up 4 bases and J gave up 7 bases, with 23 bases separating them. The CDR3 totals 17 residues.

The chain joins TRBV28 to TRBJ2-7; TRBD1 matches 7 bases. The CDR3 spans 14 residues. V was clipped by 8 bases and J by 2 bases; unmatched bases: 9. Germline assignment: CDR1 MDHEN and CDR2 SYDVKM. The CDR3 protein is CASHETGPAYEQYF. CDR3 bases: TGTGCCAGCCACGAGACAGGGCCTGCCTACGAGCAGTACTTC.

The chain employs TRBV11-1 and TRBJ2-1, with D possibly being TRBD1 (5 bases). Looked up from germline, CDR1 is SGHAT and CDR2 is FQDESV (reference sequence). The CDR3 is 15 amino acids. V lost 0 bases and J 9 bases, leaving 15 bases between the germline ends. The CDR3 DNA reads TGTGCCAGCAGCTTAGCAGTTGTGGGGCAGGGTGAGCAGTTCTTC. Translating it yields CASSLAVVGQGEQFF.

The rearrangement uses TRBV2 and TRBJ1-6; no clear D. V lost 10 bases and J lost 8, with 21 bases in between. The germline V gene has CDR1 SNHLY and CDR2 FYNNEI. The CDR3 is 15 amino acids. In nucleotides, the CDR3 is TGTGCCACCCTGATAGGTGGGGATCCCTATTCACCCCTCCACTTT. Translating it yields CATLIGGDPYSPLHF.

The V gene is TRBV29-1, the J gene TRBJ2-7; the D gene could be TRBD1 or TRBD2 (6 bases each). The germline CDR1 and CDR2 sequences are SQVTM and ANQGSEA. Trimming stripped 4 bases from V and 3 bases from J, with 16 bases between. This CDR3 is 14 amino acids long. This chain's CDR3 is CSVVEGGLLYEQYF. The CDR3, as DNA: TGCAGCGTTGTCGAGGGGGGCCTCCTCTACGAGCAGTACTTC.

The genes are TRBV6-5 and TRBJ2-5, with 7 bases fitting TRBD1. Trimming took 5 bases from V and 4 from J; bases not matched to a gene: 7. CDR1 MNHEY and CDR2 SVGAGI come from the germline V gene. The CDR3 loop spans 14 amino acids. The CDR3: CASSQLRGRETQYF. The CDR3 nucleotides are TGTGCCAGCAGTCAACTCAGGGGGAGAGAGACCCAGTACTTC.

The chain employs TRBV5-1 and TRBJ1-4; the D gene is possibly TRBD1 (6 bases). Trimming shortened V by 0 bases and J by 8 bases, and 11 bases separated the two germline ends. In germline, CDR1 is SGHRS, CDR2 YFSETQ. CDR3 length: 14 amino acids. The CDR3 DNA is TGCGCCAGCAGCTTGGCCGGAAGGGGGGAAAAACTGTTTTTT. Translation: CASSLAGRGEKLFF.

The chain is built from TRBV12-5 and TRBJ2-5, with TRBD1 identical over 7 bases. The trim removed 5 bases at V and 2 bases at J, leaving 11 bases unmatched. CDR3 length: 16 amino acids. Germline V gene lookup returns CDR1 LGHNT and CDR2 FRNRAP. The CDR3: CASGLGFRTGQETQYF. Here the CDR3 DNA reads TGTGCTAGTGGTCTAGGCTTCCGGACAGGTCAAGAGACCCAGTACTTC.

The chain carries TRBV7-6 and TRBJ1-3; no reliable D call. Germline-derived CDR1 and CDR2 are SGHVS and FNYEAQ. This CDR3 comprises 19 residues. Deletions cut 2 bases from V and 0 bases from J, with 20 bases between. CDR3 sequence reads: CASSLYMGARRDSGNTIYF. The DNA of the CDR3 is TGTGCCAGCAGCTTATATATGGGCGCCAGGCGCGACTCTGGAAACACCATATATTTT.

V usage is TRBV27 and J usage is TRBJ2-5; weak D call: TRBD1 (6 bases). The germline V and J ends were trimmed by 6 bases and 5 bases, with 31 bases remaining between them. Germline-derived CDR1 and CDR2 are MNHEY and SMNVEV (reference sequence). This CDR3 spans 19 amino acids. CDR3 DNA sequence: TGTGCCAGCAGATCCTCTCCTCTCGCTTGGGGGCAGAGGGGTGAGACCCAGTACTTC. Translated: CASRSSPLAWGQRGETQYF.

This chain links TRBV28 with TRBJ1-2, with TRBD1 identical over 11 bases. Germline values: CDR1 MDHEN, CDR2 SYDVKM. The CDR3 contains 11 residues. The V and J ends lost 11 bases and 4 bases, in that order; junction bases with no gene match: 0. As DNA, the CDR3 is TGTGCCGGACAGGGGGCCTATGGCTACACCTTC. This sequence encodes CAGQGAYGYTF.

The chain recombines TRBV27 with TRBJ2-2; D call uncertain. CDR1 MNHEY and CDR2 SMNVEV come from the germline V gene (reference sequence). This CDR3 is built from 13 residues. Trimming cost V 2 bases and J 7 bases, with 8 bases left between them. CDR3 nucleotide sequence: TGTGCCAGCAGTTTACTTTTTTACGGGGAGCTGTTTTTT. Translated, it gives CASSLLFYGELFF.

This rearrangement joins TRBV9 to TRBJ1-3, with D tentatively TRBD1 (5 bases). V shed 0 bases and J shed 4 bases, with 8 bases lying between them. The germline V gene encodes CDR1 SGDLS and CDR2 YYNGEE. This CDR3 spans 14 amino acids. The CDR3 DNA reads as TGTGCCAGCAGCGTAGAGGGGTTCGGAAACACCATATATTTT. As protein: CASSVEGFGNTIYF.

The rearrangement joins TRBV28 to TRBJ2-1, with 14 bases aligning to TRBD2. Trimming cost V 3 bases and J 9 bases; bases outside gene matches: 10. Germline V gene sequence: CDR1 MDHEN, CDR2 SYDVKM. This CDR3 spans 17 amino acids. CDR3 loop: CASSLRVGLAGVSEQFF. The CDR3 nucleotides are TGTGCCAGCAGTTTGAGGGTGGGACTAGCGGGAGTCTCTGAGCAGTTCTTC.